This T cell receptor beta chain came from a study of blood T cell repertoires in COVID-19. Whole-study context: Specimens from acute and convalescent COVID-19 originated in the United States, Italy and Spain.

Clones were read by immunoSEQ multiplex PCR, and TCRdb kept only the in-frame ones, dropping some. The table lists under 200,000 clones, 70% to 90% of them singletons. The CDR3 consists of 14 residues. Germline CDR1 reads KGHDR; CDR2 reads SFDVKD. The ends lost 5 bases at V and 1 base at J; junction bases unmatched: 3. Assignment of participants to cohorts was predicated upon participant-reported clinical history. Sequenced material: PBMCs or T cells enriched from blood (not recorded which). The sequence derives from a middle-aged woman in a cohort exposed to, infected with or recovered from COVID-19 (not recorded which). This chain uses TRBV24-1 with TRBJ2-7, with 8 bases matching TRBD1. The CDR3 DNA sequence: TGTGCCACCAGTGGGACAGGGTCTTCCTACGAGCAGTACTTC. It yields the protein CATSGTGSSYEQYF.